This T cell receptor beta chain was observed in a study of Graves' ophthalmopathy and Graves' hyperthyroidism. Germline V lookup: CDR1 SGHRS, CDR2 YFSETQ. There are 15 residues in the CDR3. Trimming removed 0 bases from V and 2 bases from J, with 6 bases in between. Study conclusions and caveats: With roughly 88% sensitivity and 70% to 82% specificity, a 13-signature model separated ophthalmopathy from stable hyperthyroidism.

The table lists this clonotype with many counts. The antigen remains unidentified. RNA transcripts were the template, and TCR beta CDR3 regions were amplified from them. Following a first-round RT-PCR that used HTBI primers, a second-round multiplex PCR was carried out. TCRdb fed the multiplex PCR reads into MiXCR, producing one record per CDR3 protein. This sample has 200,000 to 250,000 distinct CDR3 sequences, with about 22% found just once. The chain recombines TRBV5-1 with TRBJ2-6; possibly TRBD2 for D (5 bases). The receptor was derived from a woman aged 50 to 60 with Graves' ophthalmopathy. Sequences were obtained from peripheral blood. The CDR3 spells CASSLERAGANVLTF. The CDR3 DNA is TGCGCCAGCAGCTTGGAGAGGGCTGGGGCCAACGTCCTGACTTTC. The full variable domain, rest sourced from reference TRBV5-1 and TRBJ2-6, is KAGVTQTPRYLIKTRGQQVTLSCSPISGHRSVSWYQQTPGQGLQFLFEYFSETQRNKGNFPGRFSGRQFSNSRSEMNVSTLELGDSALYLCASSLERAGANVLTFGAGSRLTVL.